This T cell receptor beta chain comes out of a study of blood T cell repertoires in COVID-19 (TCRdb year 2020). With regard to the full study: Samples covering the acute and convalescent phases of COVID-19 were provided by collaborators in the United States, Italy and Spain. The prospective study material was composed of cDNA or gDNA derived from T cells, B-cell-depleted T cells, or PBMCs. Deeply sampled blood TCRbeta repertoires from subjects exposed to, actively infected with, or recovered from COVID-19 were included in the dataset. The repertoires were made available in a free public database intended to serve as a resource for research on the immune response to SARS-CoV-2. Samples came from the ongoing ImmuneRACE study (first 160 participants) plus 1,254 subjects from 6 global collaborators. The sample metadata nearly always contained a de-identified subject ID, COVID-19 status, age in years and sex. Where HLA class I and class II types were available, the types were taken from metadata supplied by the sample provider, not from assay-based typing. What the research found in general, with its limitations: The amount of clinical and demographic metadata varied by source and participant and was provided uncurated.

Participants in the prospective study were enrolled through a virtual design, were aged about 18 to 100 years, and lived in 20 to 30 United States geographic areas. To assign participants to cohorts, the prospective study relied on clinical history that participants themselves reported in a screening survey and a study questionnaire. Each participant in the prospective study had whole blood, serum and a nasopharyngeal or oropharyngeal swab collected by mobile phlebotomists. Additional blood draws and questionnaires over an approximately 2-month period could optionally be provided by prospective study participants. Blood samples from the prospective study were shipped frozen or at room temperature prior to DNA extraction. TCRbeta CDR3 regions were amplified from genomic DNA by means of the immunoSEQ Assay, a bias-controlled multiplex PCR. Under the source paper's analysis protocol: Nucleated cell counts per sample were estimated from amplification of reference gene primers within the assay. To quantify the absolute abundance of each unique TCRbeta CDR3 rearrangement, sequence reads were collapsed and filtered. Productive Simpson clonality was computed per sample as the square root of Simpson's diversity index over productive rearrangements. The table comes from immuneACCESS by way of TCRdb, which keeps in-frame sequences with V and J called. Part of the clones is missing from these tables; in studies checked, under half for an unresolved V gene and the rest for unknown reasons. V and J calls and clone size are as listed in that table; D and trimming were resolved from the DNA. Here the sample has about 140,000 clones; roughly 81% occur a single time. Less than 4% of the sample comes from the top ten.

The germline V gene sets CDR1 to SGHDN and CDR2 to FVKESK. The CDR3 runs 16 amino acids, cysteine and phenylalanine included. The sequence is cut down to CDR3 DNA, 48 bases in frame from base 1. V sheds 0 bases and J sheds 0 bases, leaving 8 bases between their ends. In the case of this clone: What antigen it recognizes has not been identified. The sample holds no much larger clone one base away, and base qualities are not on file.

This chain joins TRBV14 to TRBJ2-2, with TRBD1 perhaps the D gene, on 5 matching bases. The source is a woman aged 45-65 years with acute COVID-19. What was sequenced was PBMCs or T cells enriched from blood (not recorded which). In nucleotide form, the sequence is TGTGCCAGCAGCCAAGATTGGGGCGCGAACACCGGGGAGCTGTTTTTT. Translation gives CASSQDWGANTGELFF. The CDR3, completed at both ends by the reference TRBV14 and TRBJ2-2 genes, gives the full variable domain EAGVTQFPSHSVIEKGQTVTLRCDPISGHDNLYWYRRVMGKEIKFLLHFVKESKQDESGMPNNRFLAERTGGTYSTLKVQPAELEDSGVYFCASSQDWGANTGELFFGEGSRLTVL.